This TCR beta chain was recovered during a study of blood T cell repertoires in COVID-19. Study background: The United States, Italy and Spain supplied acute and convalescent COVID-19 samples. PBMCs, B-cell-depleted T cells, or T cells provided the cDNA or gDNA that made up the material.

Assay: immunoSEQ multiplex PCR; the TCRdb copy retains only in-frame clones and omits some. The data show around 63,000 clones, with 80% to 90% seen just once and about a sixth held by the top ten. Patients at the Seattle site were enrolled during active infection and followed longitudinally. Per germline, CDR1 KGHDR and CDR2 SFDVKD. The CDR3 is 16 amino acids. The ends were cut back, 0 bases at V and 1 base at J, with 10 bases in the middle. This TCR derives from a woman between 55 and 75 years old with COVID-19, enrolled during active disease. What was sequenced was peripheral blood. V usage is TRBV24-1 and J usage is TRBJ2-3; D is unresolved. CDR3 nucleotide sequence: TGTGCCACCAGTGATTTGCGGCTTACAGGCACAGATACGCAGTATTTT. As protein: CATSDLRLTGTDTQYF.